Shown below are 13 T cell receptor beta chains from a single sample sequenced in a study of response to subunit inactivated influenza vaccine. In TCRdb, the RT-PCR reads were re-called with MiXCR into one record per CDR3 protein. The sample yields hundreds of thousands of distinct CDR3 sequences, around 16% seen once. This specimen consisted of PBMCs from blood, obtained 11 to 12 days after vaccination. These receptors came from a man over 45 who received an inactivated influenza vaccine.

This clonotype was observed at least ten times. This chain uses TRBV7-2 with TRBJ2-1; 8 nucleotides match TRBD2. Germline CDR1 is SGHTA and CDR2 is FQGNSA. The V gene end was trimmed by 3 bases and the J gene end by 0 bases; junction bases not matched to a gene: 4. The CDR3 length is 16 residues. The DNA for the CDR3 is TGTGCCAGCAGCTTTCATAGCGGGATCTCCTACAATGAGCAGTTCTTC. It specifies CASSFHSGISYNEQFF. Full variable domain (rest looked up from reference TRBV7-2 and TRBJ2-1): GAGVSQSPSNKVTEKGKDVELRCDPISGHTALYWYRQSLGQGLEFLIYFQGNSAPDKSGLPSDRFSAERTGGSVSTLTIQRTQQEDSAVYLCASSFHSGISYNEQFFGPGTRLTVL.

This clonotype was seen repeatedly, ten times or more. V is TRBV28 and J is TRBJ2-5; tentatively, D is TRBD2 (5 bases). CDR1 MDHEN and CDR2 SYDVKM come from the germline V gene. The CDR3 has 12 amino acids. V was clipped by 10 bases and J by 5 bases, with 14 bases between them. The CDR3 protein is CATEGRVETQYF. CDR3 nucleotide sequence: TGTGCCACCGAGGGAAGGGTCGAGACCCAGTACTTC.

V gene TRBV18 combines with J gene TRBJ2-5; weak D call: TRBD2 (6 bases). Trimming removed 2 bases from V and 2 bases from J, with 18 bases in between. CDR3 length equals 17 residues. CDR1 and CDR2 (germline): KGHSH, LQKENI. For the CDR3, the DNA is TGTGCCAGCTCACCAACAGGAGGGCTAGCGCAACAAGAGACCCAGTACTTC. Protein: CASSPTGGLAQQETQYF.

This clonotype was seen more than once but under ten times. The CDR3: CAIRGLAENTDTQYF. As DNA, the CDR3 is TGTGCCATCAGGGGACTAGCGGAAAACACAGATACGCAGTATTTT. The chain carries TRBV10-3 and TRBJ2-3; 11 bases agree with TRBD2. V shed 6 bases, J shed 2 bases, and the junction held 4 bases outside the gene matches. Germline-derived CDR1 and CDR2 are ENHRY and SYGVKD. This CDR3 contains 15 residues.

This chain joins TRBV6-1 and TRBJ2-7; D call uncertain. V gave up 5 bases and J gave up 0 bases, with 17 bases separating them. CDR3 length: 16 residues. Per the germline V gene, CDR1 is MNHNS and CDR2 is SASEGT. The CDR3 here is CASSRGSVLNSYEQYF. In nucleotides, the CDR3 is TGTGCCAGCAGTCGAGGAAGCGTCTTGAACTCCTACGAGCAGTACTTC.

This clonotype was counted at least ten times. The CDR3: CASSPLASGNYEQYF. The DNA of the CDR3 is TGTGCCAGCAGCCCACTCGCTAGCGGGAACTACGAGCAGTACTTC. The V and J genes are TRBV7-6 and TRBJ2-7; TRBD2 agrees at 9 bases. Germline CDR1 is SGHVS and CDR2 is FNYEAQ. V shed 5 bases and J 3 bases; nucleotides not matched to a gene: 8. CDR3 length: 15 residues.

The sample holds a few counts of this clonotype. The V gene is TRBV5-1, the J gene TRBJ1-6; tentatively, D is TRBD1 (5 bases). Germline loops: CDR1 SGHRS, CDR2 YFSETQ. V was cut by 3 bases and J by 4 bases, with 8 bases left in between. This CDR3 has 14 residues. This CDR3 reads CASSSQAYNSPLHF. The CDR3 DNA is TGCGCCAGCAGCTCACAGGCGTATAATTCACCCCTCCACTTT.

This clonotype was seen a handful of times. V usage is TRBV29-1 and J usage is TRBJ2-3, with 8 nucleotides matching TRBD2. The V gene end was trimmed by 3 bases and the J gene end by 1 base; junction bases not matched to a gene: 9. The CDR3 has 16 amino acids. Germline V gives CDR1 SQVTM, CDR2 ANQGSEA. This CDR3 is CSVEGWAGGRTDTQYF. The CDR3 DNA sequence: TGCAGCGTTGAGGGGTGGGCGGGAGGCCGCACAGATACGCAGTATTTT.

This clonotype was counted between two and nine times. The V gene is TRBV4-3, the J gene TRBJ2-1, with 10 bases that match TRBD2. J lost 8 bases, V lost 0 bases, and 7 bases had no gene match. The CDR3 runs to 16 residues. Germline CDR1 is LGHNA and CDR2 is YSLEER. CDR3 protein: CASSQDSSGSRYEQFF. The DNA for the CDR3 is TGCGCCAGCAGCCAAGACTCTAGCGGGAGTCGTTATGAGCAGTTCTTC.

A word on this clonotype: One junction end does not reproduce the germline sequence, and a read error may be involved. The genes are TRBV15 and TRBJ1-5; no reliable D call. The CDR3 is 12 amino acids. Germline lookup yields CDR1 LNHNV and CDR2 YYDKDF (reference sequence). The CDR3 here is CATSRENQPEHF. The CDR3 DNA sequence: TGTGCCACCAGCAGGGAGAATCAGCCCGAGCATTTT.

This rearrangement joins TRBV27 to TRBJ2-2; D is uncertain. This CDR3 spans 14 amino acids. V was pared by 0 bases and J by 4 bases, with 6 bases between. CDR1 and CDR2 from the germline V gene are MNHEY and SMNVEV (reference sequence). The CDR3 is CASSLSKVTGELFF. As DNA, the CDR3 is TGTGCCAGCAGTTTATCGAAGGTCACCGGGGAGCTGTTTTTT.

This clonotype was counted many times. V usage is TRBV6-2 or TRBV6-3 and J usage is TRBJ1-6; the D is unclear. Germline assignment: CDR1 MNHEY and CDR2 SVGEGT. V shed 4 bases and J shed 0 bases, with 4 bases lying between them. CDR3 length: 14 residues. This chain's CDR3 is CASSFVSYNSPLHF. DNA for the CDR3: TGTGCCAGCAGTTTCGTCTCCTATAATTCACCCCTCCACTTT.

This clonotype was detected only a few times. The chain carries TRBV7-9 and TRBJ1-4; D remains unclear. Germline CDR1 is SEHNR and CDR2 is FQNEAQ (reference sequence). The CDR3 contains 16 residues. Trimming pared 0 bases from V and 0 bases from J, leaving 8 bases between. The CDR3 DNA is TGTGCCAGCAGCTTAGCGGTCCGCCCAACTAATGAAAAACTGTTTTTT. Translated, it gives CASSLAVRPTNEKLFF.